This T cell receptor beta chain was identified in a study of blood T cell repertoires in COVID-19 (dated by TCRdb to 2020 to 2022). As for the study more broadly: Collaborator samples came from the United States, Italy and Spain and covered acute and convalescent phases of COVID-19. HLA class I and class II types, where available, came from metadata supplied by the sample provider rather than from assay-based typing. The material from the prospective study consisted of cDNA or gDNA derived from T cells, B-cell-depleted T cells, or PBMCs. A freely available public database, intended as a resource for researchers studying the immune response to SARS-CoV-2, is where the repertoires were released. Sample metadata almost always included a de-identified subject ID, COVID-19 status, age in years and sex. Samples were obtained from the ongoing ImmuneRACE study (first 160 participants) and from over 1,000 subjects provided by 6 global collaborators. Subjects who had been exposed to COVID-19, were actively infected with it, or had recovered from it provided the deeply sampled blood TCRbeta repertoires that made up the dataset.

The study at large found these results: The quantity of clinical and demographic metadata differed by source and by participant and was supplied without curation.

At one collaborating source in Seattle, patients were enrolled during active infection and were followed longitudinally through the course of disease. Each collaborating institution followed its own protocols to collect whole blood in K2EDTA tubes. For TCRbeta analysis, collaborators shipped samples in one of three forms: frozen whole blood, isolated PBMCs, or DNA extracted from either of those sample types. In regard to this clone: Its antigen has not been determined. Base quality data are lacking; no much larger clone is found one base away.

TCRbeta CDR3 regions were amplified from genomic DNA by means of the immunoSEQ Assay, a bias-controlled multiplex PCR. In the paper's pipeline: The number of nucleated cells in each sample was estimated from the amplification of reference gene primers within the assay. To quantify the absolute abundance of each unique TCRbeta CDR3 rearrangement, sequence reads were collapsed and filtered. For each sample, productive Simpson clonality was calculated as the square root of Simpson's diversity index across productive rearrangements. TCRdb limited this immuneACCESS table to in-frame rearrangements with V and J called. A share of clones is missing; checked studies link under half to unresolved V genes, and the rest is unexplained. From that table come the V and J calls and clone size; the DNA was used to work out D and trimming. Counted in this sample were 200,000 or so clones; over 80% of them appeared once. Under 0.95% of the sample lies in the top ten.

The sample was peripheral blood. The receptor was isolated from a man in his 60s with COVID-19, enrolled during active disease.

The CDR3 loop reads CASSQGDRASYGYTF. The sequenced DNA: TGTGCCAGCAGCCAGGGGGACAGGGCGTCCTATGGCTACACCTTC. In this chain, TRBV3-1 (or the pseudogene TRBV3-2) is recombined with TRBJ1-2, with 9 middle bases fitting TRBD1. From the germline V gene (reference sequence), CDR1 is LGHDT and CDR2 is YNNKEL. V trim: 3 bases; J trim: 4 bases; unmatched bases: 6. Spanning cysteine to phenylalanine, the CDR3 consists of 15 amino acids. Just CDR3 DNA is preserved here, 45 bases in frame from base 1.